What follows is one T cell receptor beta chain and its context. Its target antigen remains unknown. Since the CDR3 does not end with the conserved phenylalanine or tryptophan, this likely comes from a read error. The CDR3 is 16 amino acids in total, end residues counted. The CDR3 DNA has 48 bases and is translated from base 1. The germline V gene specifies SGHVS as CDR1 and FQNEAQ as CDR2. Trimming costs V 2 bases and J 1 base, and their ends lie 11 bases apart. These data belong to a study of tumor-infiltrating lymphocytes in primary liver carcinoma listed by TCRdb under 2017. Regarding the research as a whole: Surgical resection was performed in China between 2015 and 2016 on about 5 patients with histopathologically diagnosed primary liver carcinoma. Hepatocellular carcinoma (four) or combined HCC and intrahepatic cholangiocarcinoma (one) was present in the five patients, who were three men and two women aged 30 to 69 years. The five patients had tumors of stage T1-T3 N0M0, with maximum diameters ranging from roughly 4.2 to 10 cm. Samples yielded roughly 3.5 to 7.5 million productive TCRbeta reads; read depth did not differ significantly between tissue types. For each liver tumor, the study sampled five regions along with adjacent normal tissue and blood, and applied TCRbeta repertoire sequencing, expression microarrays and whole-exome sequencing. A total of roughly 35 specimens from 5 patients underwent TCRbeta repertoire sequencing, comprising around 25 tumor regions, 5 adjacent noncancerous liver tissues and 5 peripheral blood samples. High reproducibility was observed for the technical replicate repertoires, with mean shared-clone rates about 0.92 and correlation coefficients above 0.95.

A constant-region primer and ProtoScript II reverse transcriptase were used to reverse-transcribe TCRbeta-specific cDNA from approximately 500 ng total RNA. The TCRbeta libraries were prepared through three rounds of nested multiplex PCR following a slightly modified ARM-PCR procedure. The first two PCR rounds used multiplex TRBV1-TRBV30 forward primers with a Cbeta reverse primer, each for approximately 11 cycles. A final 25-cycle PCR with Deep VentR polymerase added sample barcodes and Illumina adapters. Before sequencing, amplicons between 200 and 500 bp were purified from gel using a QIAquick gel extraction kit. The TCRbeta amplicons were sequenced with 250-bp paired-end reads on an Illumina HiSeq 2500. Concerning the study's data processing: Quality trimming of reads was performed with Trimmomatic v0.33, and paired reads were merged with FLASH v1.2.11 so that full CDR3 sequences could be recovered. V, D and J germline segments were assigned to the rearranged TCRbeta sequences using MiGEC v1.2.1b. Clonotype statistics and Shannon-Wiener diversity indices were computed with VDJtools v1.0.0. To cut down on sampling bias, every analysis after diversity analysis relied on just the 250 most abundant clonotypes from each sample. The raw public data were reprocessed by TCRdb itself: fastp quality trimming at Q25, MiXCR clonotype calling, in-frame beta chains only. A single entry per CDR3 protein holds the most common genes and DNA from its merged rows. In this record, the V and J calls reflect TCRdb's handling and not the investigators' own analysis. The sample records approximately 320,000 distinct CDR3 sequences, 50% to 60% of which are singletons. The ten largest clonotypes hold over 15% of the sample.

General findings and caveats noted by the study authors: Consistent with antigen-driven expansion, pairs of tumor regions showed higher repertoire overlap (mean roughly 36%) than either tumor-adjacent pairs (around 17%) or tumor-blood pairs (roughly 14%). Comparison of CD4+ and CD8+ T cell repertoires was precluded by the use of bulk unsorted samples. The top 250 clones accounted for a significantly greater share of the repertoire in tumors than in blood (p = 0.039). Only the TCR beta chain was sequenced, which likely underestimates true repertoire diversity because unpaired alpha chains were not captured. The study included only a handful of patients, and the authors note findings should be validated in a larger study.

TRIzol reagent was used to extract blood RNA from unsorted whole blood, while the DNeasy Blood & Tissue kit provided the germline DNA. At the time of sampling, the patients were treatment-naive and had chronic HBV infection. Before surgery, four milliliters of peripheral blood were collected into K2EDTA tubes. The sample consisted of peripheral blood. The sequence came from a woman in her thirties with primary liver carcinoma and hepatitis B virus infection. The V and J segments used are TRBV7-8 and TRBJ2-2, with the D gene call left open. The CDR3: CASSLTQLLNTGELFY. The sequence in DNA is TGTGCCAGCAGCTTAACCCAGCTACTGAACACCGGGGAGCTGTTTTAT.